This T cell receptor (beta chain) came from a study of T cell responses to AZD1222 COVID-19 vaccine. V lost 5 bases to trimming and J lost 3 bases, with 8 bases between them. Germline CDR1 SSHAT, CDR2 FNYEAQ (reference sequence). CDR3 size: 13 residues. Sequencing was performed with immunoSEQ multiplex PCR; in TCRdb, only in-frame clones are kept and a portion is missing. The table includes 170,000 or so clones, approximately 90% detected once. Notes on the study in general: Among vaccine-associated CD4 TCRs, coverage spanned spike, with dominance at 160-218 and 743-854. Clonal diversity was possibly underestimated, and white British individuals and females predominated among donors. Recipients of AZD1222 seropositive at baseline numbered only 5 or 6.

In the case of this clone: Its antigen is not known.

The chain is built from TRBV7-7 and TRBJ1-5; D is unclear. The sequence came from an adult in good health. The sample was peripheral blood, taken on day 0 of AZD1222 vaccination. CDR3 bases: TGTGCCAGCAGCGCCGACACCAATCAGCCCCAGCATTTT. Its protein product is CASSADTNQPQHF.